This T cell receptor (beta chain) was retrieved from a study of CD8 T cells in Susac syndrome. Reverse transcription used roughly 0.45 to 1 ug RNA and random hexamers. Multiplex immunoSEQ PCR targeted 54 Vbeta and 13 Jbeta TCR beta segments. A single record per CDR3 protein comes from TCRdb applying MiXCR to the immunoSEQ multiplex PCR reads. The sample includes hundreds of thousands of distinct CDR3 sequences, about 95% seen only once; the top ten take around 0.099%. V gave up 4 bases and J gave up 0 bases, with 7 bases separating them. CDR1 is SEHNR and CDR2 is FQNEAQ in the germline V gene (reference sequence). This CDR3 region has 14 residues. Sequencing of TCR beta was performed on blood CD8+ T cells and on blood CD4+ T cells. The multiple sclerosis controls were treatment-naive patients, and their relapsing-remitting disease was stable or active. Purification of the CD8+ and CD4+ T cells relied on negative isolation, and TEMRA cells underwent FACS enrichment.

Sequencing was performed on CD4+ T cells from PBMCs. The sequence was obtained from a human donor with multiple sclerosis. The genes are TRBV7-9 and TRBJ2-1; D uncertain. CDR3: CASSWGSSYNEQFF. The CDR3, as DNA: TGTGCCAGCAGCTGGGGTAGCTCCTACAATGAGCAGTTCTTC.